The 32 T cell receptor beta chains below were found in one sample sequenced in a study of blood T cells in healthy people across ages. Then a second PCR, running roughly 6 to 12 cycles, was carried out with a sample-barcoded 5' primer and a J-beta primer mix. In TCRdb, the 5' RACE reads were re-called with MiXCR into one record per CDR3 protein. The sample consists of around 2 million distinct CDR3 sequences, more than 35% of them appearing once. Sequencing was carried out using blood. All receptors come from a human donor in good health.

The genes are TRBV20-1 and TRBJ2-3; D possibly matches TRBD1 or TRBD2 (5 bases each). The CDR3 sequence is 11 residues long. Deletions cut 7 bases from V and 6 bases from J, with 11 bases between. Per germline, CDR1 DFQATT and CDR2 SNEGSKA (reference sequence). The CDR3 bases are TGCAGTGAGGAGAGGGGTGATACGCAGTATTTT. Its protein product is CSEERGDTQYF.

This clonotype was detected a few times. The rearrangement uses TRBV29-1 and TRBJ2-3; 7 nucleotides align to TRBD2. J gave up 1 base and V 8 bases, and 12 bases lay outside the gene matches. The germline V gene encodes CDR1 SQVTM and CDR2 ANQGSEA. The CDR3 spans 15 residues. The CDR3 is CSLAGLETGTDTQYF. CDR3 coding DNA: TGCAGCCTGGCAGGACTAGAAACAGGCACAGATACGCAGTATTTT.

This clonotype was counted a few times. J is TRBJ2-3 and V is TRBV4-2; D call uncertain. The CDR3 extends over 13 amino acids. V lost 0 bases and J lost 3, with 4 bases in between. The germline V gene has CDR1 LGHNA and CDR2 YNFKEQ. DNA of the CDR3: TGTGCCAGCAGCCAAGATTATACAGATACGCAGTATTTT. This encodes CASSQDYTDTQYF.

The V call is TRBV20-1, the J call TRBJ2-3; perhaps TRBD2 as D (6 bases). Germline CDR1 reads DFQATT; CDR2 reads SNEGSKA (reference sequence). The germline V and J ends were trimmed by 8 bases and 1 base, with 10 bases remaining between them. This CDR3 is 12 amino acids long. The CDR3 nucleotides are TGCAGTCGTACTAGCCGCACAGATACGCAGTATTTT. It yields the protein CSRTSRTDTQYF.

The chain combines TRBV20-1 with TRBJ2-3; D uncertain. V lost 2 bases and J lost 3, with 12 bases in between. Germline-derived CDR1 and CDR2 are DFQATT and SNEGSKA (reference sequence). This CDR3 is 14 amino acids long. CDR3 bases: TGCAGTGCTAGACCCTTGGGCGATACAGATACGCAGTATTTT. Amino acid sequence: CSARPLGDTDTQYF.

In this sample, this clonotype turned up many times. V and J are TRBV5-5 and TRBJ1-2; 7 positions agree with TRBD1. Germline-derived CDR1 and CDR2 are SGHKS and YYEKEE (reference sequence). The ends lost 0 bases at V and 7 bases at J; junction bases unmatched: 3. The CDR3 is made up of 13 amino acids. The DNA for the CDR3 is TGTGCCAGCAGCTTGGCAGGGGACAGTGGCTACACCTTC. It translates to CASSLAGDSGYTF.

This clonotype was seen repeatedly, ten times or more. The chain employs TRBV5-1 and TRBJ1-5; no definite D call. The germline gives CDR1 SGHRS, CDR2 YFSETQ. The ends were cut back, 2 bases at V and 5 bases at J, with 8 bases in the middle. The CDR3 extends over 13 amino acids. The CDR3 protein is CASSFAPDQPQHF. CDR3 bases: TGCGCCAGCAGCTTCGCTCCTGATCAGCCCCAGCATTTT.

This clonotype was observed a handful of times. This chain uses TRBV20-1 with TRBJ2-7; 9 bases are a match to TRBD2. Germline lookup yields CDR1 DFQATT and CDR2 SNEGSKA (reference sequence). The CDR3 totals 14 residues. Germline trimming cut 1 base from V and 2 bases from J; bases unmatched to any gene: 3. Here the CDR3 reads CSARGQRGAYEQYF. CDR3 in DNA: TGCAGTGCTAGAGGTCAGCGGGGGGCCTACGAGCAGTACTTC.

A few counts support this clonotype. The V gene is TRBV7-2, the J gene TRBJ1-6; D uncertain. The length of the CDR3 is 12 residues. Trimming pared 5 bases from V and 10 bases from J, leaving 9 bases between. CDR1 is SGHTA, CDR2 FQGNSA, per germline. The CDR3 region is CASSTTGSPLHF. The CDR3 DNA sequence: TGTGCCAGCAGCACAACCGGATCACCCCTCCACTTT.

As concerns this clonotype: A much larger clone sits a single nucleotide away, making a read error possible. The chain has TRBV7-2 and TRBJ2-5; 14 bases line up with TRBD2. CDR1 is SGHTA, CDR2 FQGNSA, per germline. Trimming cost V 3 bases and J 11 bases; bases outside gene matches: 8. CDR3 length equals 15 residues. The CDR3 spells CASSLTSGGAPEQYF. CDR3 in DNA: TGTGCCAGCAGCTTGACTAGCGGGGGGGCTCCAGAGCAGTACTTC.

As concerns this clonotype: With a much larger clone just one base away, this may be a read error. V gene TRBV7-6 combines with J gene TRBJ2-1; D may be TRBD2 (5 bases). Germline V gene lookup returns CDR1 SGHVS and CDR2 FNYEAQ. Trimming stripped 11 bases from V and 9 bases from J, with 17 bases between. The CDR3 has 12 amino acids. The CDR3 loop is CAGGGAGGEQFF. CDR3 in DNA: TGTGCCGGTGGCGGCGCGGGCGGTGAGCAGTTCTTC.

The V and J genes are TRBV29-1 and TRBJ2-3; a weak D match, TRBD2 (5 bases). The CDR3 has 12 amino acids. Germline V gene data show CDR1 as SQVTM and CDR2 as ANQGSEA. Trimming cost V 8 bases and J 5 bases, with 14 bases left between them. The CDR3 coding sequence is TGCAGCAACCTTATCCGGGGAGATACGCAGTATTTT. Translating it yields CSNLIRGDTQYF.

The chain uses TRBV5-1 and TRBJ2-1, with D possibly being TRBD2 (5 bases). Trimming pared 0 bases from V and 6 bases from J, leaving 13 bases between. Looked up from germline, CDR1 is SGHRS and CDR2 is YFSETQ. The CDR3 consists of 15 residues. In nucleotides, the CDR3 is TGCGCCAGCAGCTTGGACCGGAGGCCCAGCAATGAGCAGTTCTTC. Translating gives CASSLDRRPSNEQFF.

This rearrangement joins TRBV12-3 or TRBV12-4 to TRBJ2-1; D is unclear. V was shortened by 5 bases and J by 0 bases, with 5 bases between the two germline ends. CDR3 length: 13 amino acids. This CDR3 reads CASSIGSYNEQFF. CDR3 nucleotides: TGTGCCAGCAGTATTGGCTCCTACAATGAGCAGTTCTTC.

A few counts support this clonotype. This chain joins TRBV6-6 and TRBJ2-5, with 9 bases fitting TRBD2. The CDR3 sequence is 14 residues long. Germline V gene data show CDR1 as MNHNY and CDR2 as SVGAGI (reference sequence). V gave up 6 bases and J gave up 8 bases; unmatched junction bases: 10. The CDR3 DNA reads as TGTGCCAGCAGACCTAGCGGGGACCAACAAACCCAGTACTTC. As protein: CASRPSGDQQTQYF.

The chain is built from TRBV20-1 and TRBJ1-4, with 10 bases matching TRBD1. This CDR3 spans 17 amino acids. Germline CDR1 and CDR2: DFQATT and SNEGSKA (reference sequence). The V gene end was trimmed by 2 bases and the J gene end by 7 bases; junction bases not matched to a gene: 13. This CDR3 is CSARKRAGTGVVEKLFF. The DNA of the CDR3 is TGCAGTGCTAGAAAGCGAGCCGGGACAGGGGTGGTTGAAAAACTGTTTTTT.

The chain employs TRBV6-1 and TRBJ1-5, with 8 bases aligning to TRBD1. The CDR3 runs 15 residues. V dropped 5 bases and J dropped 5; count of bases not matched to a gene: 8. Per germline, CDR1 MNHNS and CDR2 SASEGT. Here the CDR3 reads CASSLQGAVDQPQHF. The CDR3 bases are TGTGCCAGCAGTCTTCAGGGGGCGGTCGATCAGCCCCAGCATTTT.

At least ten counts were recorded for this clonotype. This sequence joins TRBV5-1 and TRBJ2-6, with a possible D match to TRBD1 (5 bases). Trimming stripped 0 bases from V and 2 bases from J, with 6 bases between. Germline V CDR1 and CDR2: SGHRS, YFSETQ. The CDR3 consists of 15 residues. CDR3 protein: CASSLGTPGANVLTF. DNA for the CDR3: TGCGCCAGCAGCTTGGGGACACCTGGGGCCAACGTCCTGACTTTC.

The CDR3 sequence is CASSPGEGRYGYTF. The CDR3 bases are TGTGCCAGCAGCCCTGGGGAGGGCAGATATGGCTACACCTTC. This sequence joins TRBV7-3 and TRBJ1-2; D gene uncertain. V was shortened by 5 bases and J by 5 bases, with 15 bases between the two germline ends. Germline loops: CDR1 SGHTA, CDR2 FQGTGA. The CDR3 is 14 residues long.

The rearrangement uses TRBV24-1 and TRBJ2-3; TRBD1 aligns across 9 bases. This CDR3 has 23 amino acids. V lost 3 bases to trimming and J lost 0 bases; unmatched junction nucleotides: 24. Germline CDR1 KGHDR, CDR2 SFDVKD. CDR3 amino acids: CATSDPRLDRGLPELPSTDTQYF. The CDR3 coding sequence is TGTGCCACCAGTGATCCCAGACTGGACAGGGGTCTACCGGAATTACCTAGCACAGATACGCAGTATTTT.

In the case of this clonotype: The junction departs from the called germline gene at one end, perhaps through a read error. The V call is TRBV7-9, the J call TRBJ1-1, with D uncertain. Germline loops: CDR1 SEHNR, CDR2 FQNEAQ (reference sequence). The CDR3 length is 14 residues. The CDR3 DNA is TGTACCAGCAGCCCGGACCGGGGTTACACTGAAGCTTTCTTT. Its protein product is CTSSPDRGYTEAFF.

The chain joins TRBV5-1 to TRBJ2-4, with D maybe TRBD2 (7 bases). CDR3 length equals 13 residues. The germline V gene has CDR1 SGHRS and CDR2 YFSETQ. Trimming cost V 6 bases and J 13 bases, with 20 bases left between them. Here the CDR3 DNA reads TGCGCCAGCAAGATTGACGGGGGGCGAGAGCAGTACTTC. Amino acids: CASKIDGGREQYF.

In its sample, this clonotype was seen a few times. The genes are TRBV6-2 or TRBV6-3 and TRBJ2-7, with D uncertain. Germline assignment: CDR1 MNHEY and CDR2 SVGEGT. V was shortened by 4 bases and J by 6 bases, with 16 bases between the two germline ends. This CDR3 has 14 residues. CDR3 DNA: TGTGCCAGCAGTTGGACGGTTGATCCCAGCGAGCAGTACTTC. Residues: CASSWTVDPSEQYF.

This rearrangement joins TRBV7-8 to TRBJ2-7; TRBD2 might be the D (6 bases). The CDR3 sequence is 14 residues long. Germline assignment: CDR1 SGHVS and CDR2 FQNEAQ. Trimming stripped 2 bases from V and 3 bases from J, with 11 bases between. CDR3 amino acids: CASSLQAGYYEQYF. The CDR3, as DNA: TGTGCCAGCAGCTTACAAGCGGGCTACTACGAGCAGTACTTC.

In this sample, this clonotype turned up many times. CDR3 amino acids: CSVEAGEKLFF. The CDR3 bases are TGCAGCGTTGAGGCTGGGGAAAAACTGTTTTTT. The chain has TRBV29-1 and TRBJ1-4; unclear D gene. The CDR3 consists of 11 residues. In germline, CDR1 is SQVTM, CDR2 ANQGSEA. Trimming left V 3 bases short and J 8 bases short, with 7 bases between.

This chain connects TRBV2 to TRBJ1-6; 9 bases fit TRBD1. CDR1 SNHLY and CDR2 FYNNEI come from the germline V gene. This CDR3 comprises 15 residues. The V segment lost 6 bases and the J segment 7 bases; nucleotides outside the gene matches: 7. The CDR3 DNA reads TGTGCCAGCAGGATATACGGGACAGGGAATTCACCCCTCCACTTT. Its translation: CASRIYGTGNSPLHF.

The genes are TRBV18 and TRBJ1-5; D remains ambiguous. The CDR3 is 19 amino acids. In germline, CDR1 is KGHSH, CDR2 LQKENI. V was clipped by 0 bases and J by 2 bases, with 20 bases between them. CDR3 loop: CASSPPIGLLESRNQPQHF. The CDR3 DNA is TGTGCCAGCTCACCACCGATAGGGCTCCTGGAGAGTCGCAATCAGCCCCAGCATTTT.

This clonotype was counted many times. The CDR3 loop is CASSYGSGNSPLHF. The CDR3 nucleotides read TGTGCCAGCAGCTACGGTAGCGGCAATTCACCCCTCCACTTT. The gene calls are TRBV6-2 or TRBV6-3 and TRBJ1-6; no firm D call. V lost 6 bases, J lost 7 bases, and 13 bases lay in between. The CDR3 contains 14 residues. CDR1 is MNHEY, CDR2 SVGEGT, per germline.

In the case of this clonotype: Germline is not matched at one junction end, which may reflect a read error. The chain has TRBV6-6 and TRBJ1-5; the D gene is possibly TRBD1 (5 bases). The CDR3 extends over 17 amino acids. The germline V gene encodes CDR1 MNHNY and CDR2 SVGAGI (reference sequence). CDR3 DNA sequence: TGTGCCAGCAGTTACGCCGGGACTCCGTGGAGGGTGCAGCTCCAGCATTTT. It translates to CASSYAGTPWRVQLQHF.

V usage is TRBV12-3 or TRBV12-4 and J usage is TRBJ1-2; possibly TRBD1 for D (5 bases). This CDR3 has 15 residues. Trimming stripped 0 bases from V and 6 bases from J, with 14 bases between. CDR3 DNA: TGTGCCAGCAGTTTAGCGGTAGGCAGGGTGAATGGCTACACCTTC. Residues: CASSLAVGRVNGYTF.

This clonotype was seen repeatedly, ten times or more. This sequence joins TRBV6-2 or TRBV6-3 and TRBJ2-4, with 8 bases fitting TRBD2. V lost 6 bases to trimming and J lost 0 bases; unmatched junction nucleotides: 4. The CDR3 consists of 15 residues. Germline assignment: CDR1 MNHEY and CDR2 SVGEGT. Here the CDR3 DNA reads TGTGCCAGCAGCCAGCGGGGGCTAGCCAAAAACATTCAGTACTTC. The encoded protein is CASSQRGLAKNIQYF.

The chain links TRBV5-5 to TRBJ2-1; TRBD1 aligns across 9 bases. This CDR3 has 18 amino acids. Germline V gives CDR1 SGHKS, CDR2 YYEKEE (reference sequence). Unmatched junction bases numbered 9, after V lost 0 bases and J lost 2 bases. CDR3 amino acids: CASSLAGTGYPAYNEQFF. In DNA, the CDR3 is TGTGCCAGCAGCTTGGCCGGGACAGGGTATCCCGCCTACAATGAGCAGTTCTTC. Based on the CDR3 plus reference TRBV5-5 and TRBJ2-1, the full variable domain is DAGVTQSPTHLIKTRGQQVTLRCSPISGHKSVSWYQQVLGQGPQFIFQYYEKEERGRGNFPDRFSARQFPNYSSELNVNALLLGDSALYLCASSLAGTGYPAYNEQFFGPGTRLTVL.